What follows describes a single TCR beta chain. Its antigen is not identified. CDR3 length equals 15 residues. Trimming at V came to 2 bases and at J to 4 bases, leaving 4 bases not matched to a gene. The germline CDR1 and CDR2 sequences are SGHDN and FVKESK. The data originate from a study of cytomegalovirus exposure and HLA in healthy donors. Study results and limitations: What was likely a sequencing artifact was a cluster of highly shared sequence variants.

PCR involved 60 Vbeta and 13 Jbeta primers. Only in-frame clones appear in the TCRdb table, and some are missing; sequencing was by immunoSEQ multiplex PCR. The sample has approximately 170,000 clones; around 63% are singletons. The rearrangement joins TRBV14 to TRBJ2-5; TRBD2 matches 10 bases. The sequence derives from a woman between 18 and 30 years old in good health and CMV-seropositive. The material sequenced was PBMCs. CDR3 residues: CASSQRLAGLETQYF. The DNA of the CDR3 is TGTGCCAGCAGCCAACGACTAGCGGGTTTAGAGACCCAGTACTTC.